This T cell receptor (beta chain) was profiled in a study of radiotherapy plus CTLA-4 blockade in lung cancer. For the study at large: Objective response rate was about 18%; disease control rate, less than 40%.

Germline trimming cut 5 bases from V and 1 base from J; bases unmatched to any gene: 7. The germline V gene has CDR1 SGHVS and CDR2 FNYEAQ. The CDR3 consists of 15 residues. Regarding the study as a whole: The best predictor of response was reported to be early blood T cell clone dynamics, with interferon-beta.

Clones were read by immunoSEQ multiplex PCR, and TCRdb kept only the in-frame ones, dropping some. This table has about 54,000 clones, around 85% appearing once. This clone was detected only once. What it recognizes is unknown. Focal radiation with ipilimumab CTLA-4 blockade was given to patients with chemo-refractory metastatic non-small-cell lung cancer. This sequence joins TRBV7-6 and TRBJ2-5; TRBD1 aligns across 7 bases. The sequence came from a human donor with non-small cell lung cancer who had a partial response to radiotherapy plus ipilimumab. The sample consisted of peripheral blood, taken from a patient treated with radiotherapy plus ipilimumab. The CDR3 DNA reads as TGTGCCAGCAGCGCTACGACAGGGTTCCAAGAGACCCAGTACTTC. Translation gives CASSATTGFQETQYF.